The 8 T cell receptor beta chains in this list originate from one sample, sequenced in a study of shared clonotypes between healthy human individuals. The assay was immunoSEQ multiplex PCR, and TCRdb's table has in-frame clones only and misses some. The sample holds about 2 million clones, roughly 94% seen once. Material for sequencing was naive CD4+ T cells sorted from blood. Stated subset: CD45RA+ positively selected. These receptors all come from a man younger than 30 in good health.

CDR3 loop: CASSVAGTGNTGELFF. CDR3 nucleotides: TGTGCCAGCAGCGTTGCTGGGACAGGTAACACCGGGGAGCTGTTTTTT. The chain joins TRBV5-4 to TRBJ2-2, with 8 bases that match TRBD1. V lost 4 bases, J lost 2 bases, and 7 bases stayed unmatched. CDR1 and CDR2 from the germline V gene are SGHNT and YYREEE (reference sequence). CDR3 length equals 16 residues.

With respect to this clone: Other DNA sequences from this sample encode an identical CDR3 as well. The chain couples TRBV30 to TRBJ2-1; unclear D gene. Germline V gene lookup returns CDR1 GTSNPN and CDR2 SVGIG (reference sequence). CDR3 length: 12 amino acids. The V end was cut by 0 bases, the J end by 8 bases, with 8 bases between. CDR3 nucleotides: TGTGCCTGGAGTGTACAAGGCTATGAGCAGTTCTTC. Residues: CAWSVQGYEQFF.

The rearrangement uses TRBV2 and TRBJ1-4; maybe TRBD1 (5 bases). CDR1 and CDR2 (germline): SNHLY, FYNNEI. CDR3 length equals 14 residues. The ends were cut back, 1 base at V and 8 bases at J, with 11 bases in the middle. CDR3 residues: CASSEGGLREKLFF. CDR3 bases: TGTGCCAGCAGTGAAGGGGGGTTGAGAGAAAAACTGTTTTTT.

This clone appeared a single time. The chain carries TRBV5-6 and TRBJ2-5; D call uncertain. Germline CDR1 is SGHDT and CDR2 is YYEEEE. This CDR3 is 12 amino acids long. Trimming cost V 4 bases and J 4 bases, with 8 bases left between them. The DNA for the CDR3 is TGTGCCAGCAGCCGTCCGGGAGAGACCCAGTACTTC. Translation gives CASSRPGETQYF.

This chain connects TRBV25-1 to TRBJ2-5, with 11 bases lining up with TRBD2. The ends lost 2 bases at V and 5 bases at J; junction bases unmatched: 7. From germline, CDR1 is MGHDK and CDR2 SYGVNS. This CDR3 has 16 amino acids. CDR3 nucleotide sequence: TGTGCCAGCAGTGAACTTCTAGCGGGGGGTAGGGAGACCCAGTACTTC. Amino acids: CASSELLAGGRETQYF.

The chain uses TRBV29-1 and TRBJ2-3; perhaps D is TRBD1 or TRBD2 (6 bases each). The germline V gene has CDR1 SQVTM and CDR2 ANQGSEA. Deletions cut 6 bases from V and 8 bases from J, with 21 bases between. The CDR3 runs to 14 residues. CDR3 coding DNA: TGCAGCGTCCGACGGCCAGGGGAGGCGGGTACGCAGTATTTT. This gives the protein CSVRRPGEAGTQYF.

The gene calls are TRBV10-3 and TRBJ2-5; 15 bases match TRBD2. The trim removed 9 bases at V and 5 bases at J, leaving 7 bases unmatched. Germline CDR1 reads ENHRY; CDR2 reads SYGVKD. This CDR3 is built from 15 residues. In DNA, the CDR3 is TGTGCCATTGGGACTAGCGGGGGGTCTGTGGAGACCCAGTACTTC. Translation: CAIGTSGGSVETQYF.

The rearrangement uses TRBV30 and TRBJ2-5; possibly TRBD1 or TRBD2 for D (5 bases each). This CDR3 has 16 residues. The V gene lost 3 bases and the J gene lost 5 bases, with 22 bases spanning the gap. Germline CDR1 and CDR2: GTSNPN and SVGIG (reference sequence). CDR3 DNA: TGTGCCTGGAGCGAGGGGCCGGCTCGTTACCGTGAGACCCAGTACTTC. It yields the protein CAWSEGPARYRETQYF.